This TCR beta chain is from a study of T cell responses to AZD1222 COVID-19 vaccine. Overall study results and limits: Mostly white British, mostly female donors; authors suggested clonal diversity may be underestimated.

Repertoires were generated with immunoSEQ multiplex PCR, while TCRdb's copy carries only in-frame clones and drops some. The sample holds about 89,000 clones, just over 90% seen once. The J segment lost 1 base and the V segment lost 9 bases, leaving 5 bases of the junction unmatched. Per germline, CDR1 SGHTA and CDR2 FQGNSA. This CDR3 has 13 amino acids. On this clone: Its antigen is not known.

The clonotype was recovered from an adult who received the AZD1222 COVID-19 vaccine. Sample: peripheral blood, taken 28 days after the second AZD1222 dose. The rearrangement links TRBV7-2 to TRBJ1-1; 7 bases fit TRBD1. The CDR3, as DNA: TGTGCCAGAATCAGGGGGGCGAACACTGAAGCTTTCTTT. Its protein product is CARIRGANTEAFF.